This TCR beta chain is drawn from a study of CD8 T cells in ankylosing spondylitis. Findings and limits, study-wide: Seemingly characteristic of ankylosing spondylitis blood was a TCR beta motif consisting of about 8 highly homologous variants. Significant enrichment of disease-linked clones was reportedly seen in matched ankylosing spondylitis synovial fluid. Some motif variants had been reported before (in reactive arthritis synovial fluid and blood).

With respect to this clonotype: Its antigen is still unknown.

The V gene end was trimmed by 4 bases and the J gene end by 3 bases; junction bases not matched to a gene: 8. The V gene's germline CDR1 is SGHKS and CDR2 YYEKEE (reference sequence). This CDR3 spans 15 amino acids. Molecular-barcoded quantitative 5'-RACE produced these TCR beta libraries. TCRdb redid the calling of the 5' RACE reads with MiXCR, one entry per CDR3 protein. In the table there are under 300,000 distinct CDR3 sequences, about 11% of which are singletons. Material for sequencing was blood, either unsorted or a sorted T cell fraction (not recorded which). The chain recombines TRBV5-5 with TRBJ2-7, with 9 bases matching TRBD2. The source of this sequence is a male donor with ankylosing spondylitis or in good health (not recorded which). Written as DNA, the CDR3 is TGTGCCAGCAGCCTGCGACTAGCGGCAAACTACGAGCAGTACTTC. It translates to CASSLRLAANYEQYF.